What follows are 24 T cell receptor beta chains derived from one specimen sequenced in a study of T cell responses to AZD1222 COVID-19 vaccine. Sequenced by immunoSEQ multiplex PCR; TCRdb stores in-frame clones only, minus some. The sample has over 85,000 clones; around 89% are singletons. The sample here was peripheral blood, taken on day 0 of AZD1222 vaccination. These TCRs come from an adult in good health.

The chain uses TRBV5-1 and TRBJ1-6, with TRBD1 matching 9 bases. Germline V lookup: CDR1 SGHRS, CDR2 YFSETQ. Trimming removed 5 bases from V and 0 bases from J; junction bases left unmatched: 6. The CDR3 has 17 residues. CDR3 in amino acids: CASSRTGAHSYNSPLHF. In DNA form, the CDR3 reads TGCGCCAGCAGTAGGACAGGGGCCCACTCCTATAATTCACCCCTCCACTTT.

The rearrangement uses TRBV30 and TRBJ2-3, with D perhaps matching TRBD2 (5 bases). CDR1 and CDR2 (germline): GTSNPN, SVGIG (reference sequence). The CDR3 is 13 residues long. Deletions cut 5 bases from V and 8 bases from J, with 17 bases between. In DNA form, the CDR3 reads TGTGCCTGGGAGGGCTCTGGGTCGGTTACGCAGTATTTT. Amino acids: CAWEGSGSVTQYF.

In this sample, this clone turned up a few times. V gene TRBV5-6 combines with J gene TRBJ2-5; 8 bases agree with TRBD1. Trimming took 4 bases from V and 4 from J; bases not matched to a gene: 3. The CDR3 runs to 13 residues. Germline V gives CDR1 SGHDT, CDR2 YYEEEE. Here the CDR3 reads CASSQGAGETQYF. The CDR3 nucleotides read TGTGCCAGCAGCCAGGGGGCGGGAGAGACCCAGTACTTC.

This clone was picked up one time. The chain combines TRBV18 with TRBJ1-5, with TRBD1 as a possible D gene (5 bases). Trimming removed 4 bases from V and 0 bases from J, with 10 bases in between. This CDR3 is 15 amino acids long. Germline loops: CDR1 KGHSH, CDR2 LQKENI. The CDR3 bases are TGTGCCAGCTCACGAGGACAAGATAGCAATCAGCCCCAGCATTTT. This sequence encodes CASSRGQDSNQPQHF. Full variable domain (rest looked up from reference TRBV18 and TRBJ1-5): NAGVMQNPRHLVRRRGQEARLRCSPMKGHSHVYWYRQLPEEGLKFMVYLQKENIIDESGMPKERFSAEFPKEGPSILRIQQVVRGDSAAYFCASSRGQDSNQPQHFGDGTRLSIL.

The V call is TRBV5-1, the J call TRBJ2-6, with 10 bases that match TRBD1. The CDR3 is made up of 18 amino acids. Germline CDR1 reads SGHRS; CDR2 reads YFSETQ. J gave up 2 bases and V 0 bases, and 5 bases lay outside the gene matches. The CDR3 DNA reads TGCGCCAGCAGCTTGGTAGGGACAGGGGAAGCTGGGGCCAACGTCCTGACTTTC. Translation: CASSLVGTGEAGANVLTF.

J is TRBJ1-1 and V is TRBV7-9; D unresolved. V dropped 5 bases and J dropped 3 bases, with 16 bases sitting between them. The germline V gene has CDR1 SEHNR and CDR2 FQNEAQ (reference sequence). The CDR3 is 15 amino acids. DNA of the CDR3: TGTGCCAGCAGCCGCTCCGGTGGAACGGACACTGAAGCTTTCTTT. It yields the protein CASSRSGGTDTEAFF.

This chain connects TRBV29-1 to TRBJ2-2, with D unclear. The CDR3 is 14 amino acids. Between the trimmed V and J ends, which lost 6 bases and 6 bases, there was a span of 17 bases. Germline V gene sequence: CDR1 SQVTM, CDR2 ANQGSEA. CDR3 sequence reads: CSVKLGDRPGELFF. The DNA of the CDR3 is TGCAGCGTAAAATTGGGTGATCGACCCGGGGAGCTGTTTTTT.

This clone was recorded once. The chain is built from TRBV4-3 and TRBJ2-1; 8 nucleotides agree with TRBD2. The CDR3 consists of 16 residues. Germline lookup yields CDR1 LGHNA and CDR2 YSLEER. After removal of 2 bases from V and 6 bases from J, the junction contained 9 bases not matched to a gene. This CDR3 is CASSQRIGGALNEQFF. The DNA for the CDR3 is TGCGCCAGCAGCCAACGGATCGGGGGGGCCCTCAATGAGCAGTTCTTC.

In its sample, this clone was seen once. This rearrangement joins TRBV19 to TRBJ2-1; TRBD2 matches at 8 bases. With V trimmed by 8 bases and J by 10 bases, 13 bases remained unmatched. Germline CDR1 and CDR2: LNHDA and SQIVND (reference sequence). The CDR3 is 14 amino acids. Written as DNA, the CDR3 is TGTGCCAGTTCGAAACGGGGGGGCCAGACGGAGCAGTTCTTC. This translates into CASSKRGGQTEQFF.

The rearrangement joins TRBV2 to TRBJ1-6; TRBD1 agrees at 8 bases. The CDR3 runs 16 residues. V shed 2 bases and J 9 bases; nucleotides not matched to a gene: 9. CDR1 is SNHLY and CDR2 is FYNNEI in the germline V gene. CDR3 sequence: CASSESPGDRSSPLHF. The DNA of the CDR3 is TGTGCCAGCAGTGAAAGTCCTGGGGACAGGAGTTCACCCCTCCACTTT.

This clone has just one count. This chain links TRBV5-1 with TRBJ1-4; possible D gene TRBD1, 5 bases. Looked up from germline, CDR1 is SGHRS and CDR2 is YFSETQ. The CDR3 covers 14 residues. V gave up 1 base and J gave up 7 bases, with 11 bases separating them. CDR3 DNA sequence: TGCGCCAGCAGCTTGTTTCAGGGTGGTGAAAAACTGTTTTTT. It specifies CASSLFQGGEKLFF. The whole variable domain, filled in from reference TRBV5-1 and TRBJ1-4, reads KAGVTQTPRYLIKTRGQQVTLSCSPISGHRSVSWYQQTPGQGLQFLFEYFSETQRNKGNFPGRFSGRQFSNSRSEMNVSTLELGDSALYLCASSLFQGGEKLFFGSGTQLSVL.

The gene calls are TRBV5-1 and TRBJ1-1; weak D call: TRBD1 (5 bases). CDR1 is SGHRS and CDR2 is YFSETQ in the germline V gene. V was trimmed by 0 bases and J by 3 bases, leaving 15 bases between them. CDR3 length: 16 amino acids. The DNA for the CDR3 is TGCGCCAGCAGCTTGGGGGGCACCCCGCGGGACACTGAAGCTTTCTTT. It specifies CASSLGGTPRDTEAFF. Complete variable domain (other parts from reference TRBV5-1 and TRBJ1-1): KAGVTQTPRYLIKTRGQQVTLSCSPISGHRSVSWYQQTPGQGLQFLFEYFSETQRNKGNFPGRFSGRQFSNSRSEMNVSTLELGDSALYLCASSLGGTPRDTEAFFGQGTRLTVV.

CDR3 DNA sequence: TGTGCCAGCAGCCAGCTCGCTGTAGATACGCAGTATTTT. It codes for CASSQLAVDTQYF. This chain joins TRBV11-3 and TRBJ2-3; unclear D gene. Looked up from germline, CDR1 is SGHNT and CDR2 is YENEEA. Between the trimmed V and J ends, which lost 5 bases and 5 bases, there was a span of 11 bases. The CDR3 loop spans 13 amino acids.

The chain links TRBV21-1 to TRBJ1-1. TRBV21-1 corresponds to a pseudogene. This CDR3 region has 15 residues. The CDR3 reads CASSKYTTCGTEAFF. The CDR3 DNA is TGTGCCAGCAGCAAATATACGACGTGTGGCACTGAAGCTTTCTTT.

V usage is TRBV3-1 (or the pseudogene TRBV3-2) and J usage is TRBJ2-7, with D perhaps assigned TRBD1 or TRBD2 (6 bases each). V was cut by 4 bases and J by 4 bases, with 17 bases left in between. CDR1 and CDR2 from the germline V gene are LGHDT and YNNKEL (reference sequence). The CDR3 is made up of 15 amino acids. CDR3 nucleotides: TGTGCCAGCAGCCCCGAGGGAGGAGGGGGTTACGAGCAGTACTTC. It yields the protein CASSPEGGGGYEQYF.

This chain uses TRBV19 with TRBJ2-3; 8 bases agree with TRBD1. Germline CDR1 reads LNHDA; CDR2 reads SQIVND (reference sequence). The CDR3 totals 16 residues. V shed 6 bases, J shed 0 bases, and the junction held 8 bases outside the gene matches. CDR3 nucleotides: TGTGCCAGTAGCCCGAGGACAGGGTCTAGCACAGATACGCAGTATTTT. Protein product: CASSPRTGSSTDTQYF.

The rearrangement links TRBV3-1 (or the pseudogene TRBV3-2) to TRBJ2-1; D perhaps matches TRBD2 (5 bases). The V gene lost 6 bases and the J gene lost 9 bases, with 15 bases spanning the gap. Looked up from germline, CDR1 is LGHDT and CDR2 is YNNKEL (reference sequence). The CDR3 length is 13 residues. Here the CDR3 reads CASSSRGFSEQFF. The CDR3 DNA is TGTGCCAGCAGTTCGAGAGGGTTCAGTGAGCAGTTCTTC.

This clone was observed a few times. The gene calls are TRBV3-1 (or the pseudogene TRBV3-2) and TRBJ1-1; D perhaps matches TRBD1 (6 bases). This CDR3 has 15 residues. V lost 2 bases and J 6 bases, leaving 16 bases between the germline ends. CDR1 is LGHDT and CDR2 is YNNKEL in the germline V gene (reference sequence). CDR3 in DNA: TGTGCCAGCAGCCAATACCTCACAGGGTCGGCTGAAGCTTTCTTT. Amino acid sequence: CASSQYLTGSAEAFF.

The V and J genes are TRBV18 and TRBJ1-5; the match to TRBD1 covers 7 bases. Unmatched junction bases numbered 12, after V lost 3 bases and J lost 1 base. From germline, CDR1 is KGHSH and CDR2 LQKENI. The CDR3 has 18 residues. The CDR3 protein is CASSPRPDRVGSNQPQHF. CDR3 in DNA: TGTGCCAGCTCACCTAGGCCAGACAGGGTAGGGAGCAATCAGCCCCAGCATTTT.

The V and J genes are TRBV7-9 and TRBJ2-7, with 7 bases aligning to TRBD2. This CDR3 is built from 15 residues. Per germline, CDR1 SEHNR and CDR2 FQNEAQ (reference sequence). The V and J ends lost 4 bases and 3 bases, in that order; junction bases with no gene match: 9. CDR3 nucleotide sequence: TGTGCCAGCAGCTCCCGGGGAGCGGGGAACTACGAGCAGTACTTC. The encoded protein is CASSSRGAGNYEQYF. Using reference TRBV7-9 and TRBJ2-7 for the parts outside the CDR3, the full variable domain is DTGVSQNPRHKITKRGQNVTFRCDPISEHNRLYWYRQTLGQGPEFLTYFQNEAQLEKSRLLSDRFSAERPKGSFSTLEIQRTEQGDSAMYLCASSSRGAGNYEQYFGPGTRLTVT.

The chain uses TRBV12-3 or TRBV12-4 and TRBJ1-2; no definite D call. The V gene lost 10 bases and the J gene lost 12 bases, with 15 bases spanning the gap. This CDR3 is built from 10 residues. The CDR3 DNA reads TGTGCCATTAAAGGTACCTCCGACACCTTC. It encodes CAIKGTSDTF.

V usage is TRBV14 and J usage is TRBJ1-2; perhaps TRBD1 as D (5 bases). V gave up 0 bases and J gave up 7 bases, with 15 bases separating them. CDR1 and CDR2 (germline): SGHDN, FVKESK. The CDR3 consists of 15 residues. CDR3 amino acids: CASSQDYRDWSGYTF. The CDR3 DNA sequence: TGTGCCAGCAGCCAAGATTATAGGGACTGGAGTGGCTACACCTTC.

This clone appeared once. The J gene is TRBJ1-2, the V gene TRBV19; D not certain. Trimming stripped 3 bases from V and 4 bases from J, with 3 bases between. Germline CDR1 is LNHDA and CDR2 is SQIVND (reference sequence). CDR3 size: 11 residues. The CDR3 coding sequence is TGTGCCAGTAGTATTGGCTATGGCTACACCTTC. It translates to CASSIGYGYTF. Looking up the rest from reference TRBV19 and TRBJ1-2 gives the full variable domain: DGGITQSPKYLFRKEGQNVTLSCEQNLNHDAMYWYRQDPGQGLRLIYYSQIVNDFQKGDIAEGYSVSREKKESFPLTVTSAQKNPTAFYLCASSIGYGYTFGSGTRLTVV.

This chain joins TRBV14 and TRBJ2-1; no firm D call. CDR1 and CDR2 (germline): SGHDN, FVKESK. The CDR3 is made up of 11 amino acids. V was shortened by 5 bases and J by 6 bases, with 5 bases between the two germline ends. This CDR3 is CASSVINEQFF. For the CDR3, the DNA is TGTGCCAGCAGCGTAATCAATGAGCAGTTCTTC.